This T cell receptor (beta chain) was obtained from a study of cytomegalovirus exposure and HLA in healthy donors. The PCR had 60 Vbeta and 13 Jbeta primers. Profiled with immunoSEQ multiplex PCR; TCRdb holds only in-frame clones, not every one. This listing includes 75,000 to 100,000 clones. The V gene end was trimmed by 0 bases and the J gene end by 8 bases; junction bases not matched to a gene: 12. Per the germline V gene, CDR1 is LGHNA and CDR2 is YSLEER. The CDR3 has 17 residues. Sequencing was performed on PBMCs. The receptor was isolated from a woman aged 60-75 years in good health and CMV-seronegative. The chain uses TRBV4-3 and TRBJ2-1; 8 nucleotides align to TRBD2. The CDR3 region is CASSQELLSGSLYEQFF. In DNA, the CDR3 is TGCGCCAGCAGCCAAGAATTGCTCAGCGGGAGTCTCTATGAGCAGTTCTTC.